This T cell receptor beta chain was profiled in a study of OX40 agonist ivuxolimab in advanced cancers. Overall study findings and caveats: At 0.1 to 3.0 mg/kg and by week 6, CD4+ and CD8+ T cells in the blood had expanded clonally. The average count of expanded clones was higher among CD8+ T cells than among CD4+.

The table came from immunoSEQ multiplex PCR; TCRdb's copy has only in-frame clones and leaves some out. The data hold roughly 64,000 clones, with about four fifths observed a single time. V was pared by 9 bases and J by 1 base, with 7 bases between. Germline CDR1 and CDR2: LGHNT and FRNRAP. The CDR3 is 12 residues long. Comments on this clone: As yet, its antigen is unknown.

This TCR was recovered from an adult with an advanced solid tumor such as melanoma, head and neck, liver or kidney cancer. The sample in question was CD4+ or CD8+ T cells sorted from blood, obtained in a trial of the OX40 agonist ivuxolimab. The V gene is TRBV12-5, the J gene TRBJ1-3; D gene ambiguous. CDR3 sequence reads: CASQASGNTIYF. The CDR3 DNA reads as TGTGCTAGCCAGGCTTCTGGAAACACCATATATTTT.